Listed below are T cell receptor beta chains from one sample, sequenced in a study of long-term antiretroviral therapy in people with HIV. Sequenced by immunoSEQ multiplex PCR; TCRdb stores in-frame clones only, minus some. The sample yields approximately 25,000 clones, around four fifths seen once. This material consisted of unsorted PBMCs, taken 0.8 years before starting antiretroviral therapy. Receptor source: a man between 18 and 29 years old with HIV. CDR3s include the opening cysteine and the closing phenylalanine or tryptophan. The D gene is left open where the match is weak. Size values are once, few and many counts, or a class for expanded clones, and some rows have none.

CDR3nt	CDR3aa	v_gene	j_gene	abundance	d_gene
TGCGCCAGCAGCCAAGATGTTGGTTGGCAGGGTAACGAGCAGTACTTC	CASSQDVGWQGNEQYF	TRBV4-3	TRBJ2-7	NA	NA
TGTGCCAGCAGTTTGGACACATTTAACACTGAAGCTTTCTTT	CASSLDTFNTEAFF	TRBV27	TRBJ1-1	NA	NA
TGCAGCGCCCAGGGCTCGCGGGCCGAAAAACTGTTTTTT	CSAQGSRAEKLFF	TRBV29-1	TRBJ1-4	once	NA
TGTGCCAGCAGTGAAAATTTGGGCGGACAGATATCACAGCCCCAGCATTTT	CASSENLGGQISQPQHF	TRBV6-1	TRBJ1-5	NA	NA
TGTGCCAGCGGCCTCGGGGGGGCTTACTCCTACAATGAGCAGTTCTTC	CASGLGGAYSYNEQFF	TRBV7-3	TRBJ2-1	NA	TRBD2
TGTGCCACAACTCTTGGCGGGGGCTCCTACAATGAGCAGTTCTTC	CATTLGGGSYNEQFF	TRBV19	TRBJ2-1	large	TRBD2
TGTGCCAGCAGCCTTCGTGGCGCGGGGACCTACAATGAGCAGTTCTTC	CASSLRGAGTYNEQFF	TRBV4-2	TRBJ2-1	NA	NA
TGTGCCAGCAGCTCCCCACAGGGGTATACCGGGGAGCTGTTTTTT	CASSSPQGYTGELFF	TRBV7-6	TRBJ2-2	NA	TRBD1
TGTGCCAGCAGTTTAAGGGGTGGCCCTGAAGCTTTCTTT	CASSLRGGPEAFF	TRBV27	TRBJ1-1	NA	NA
TGTGCCAGCAGCTTGTGGGGAATGGGACAGCGAAACTATGGCTACACCTTC	CASSLWGMGQRNYGYTF	TRBV5-4	TRBJ1-2	NA	TRBD1
TGTGCCAGCAGCCTCAGCGGCACTATGAACACTGAAGCTTTCTTT	CASSLSGTMNTEAFF	TRBV11-2	TRBJ1-1	NA	NA
TGCGCCAGCAGCTTTGAGGGATGGGAGCAGTACTTC	CASSFEGWEQYF	TRBV5-1	TRBJ2-5	NA	NA
TGTGCCAGCACCCTGACAGGGGGCGGGAACTATGGCTACACCTTC	CASTLTGGGNYGYTF	TRBV7-9	TRBJ1-2	NA	TRBD1
TGTGCCAGTAGTATAGCGTCGGGATACCCTGAAGCTTTCTTT	CASSIASGYPEAFF	TRBV19	TRBJ1-1	NA	NA
TGTGCCAGTAGTACATCCGGGACCTCTTACAATGAGCAGTTCTTC	CASSTSGTSYNEQFF	TRBV19	TRBJ2-1	NA	NA
TGTGCCAGCAGCCTGTCTTATGGGGGCGAGCAGTACTTC	CASSLSYGGEQYF	TRBV7-8	TRBJ2-7	NA	NA
TGTGCCAGTAGTATCAGGGTAGCGGGGGGCCCTACGAACACCGGGGAGCTGTTTTTT	CASSIRVAGGPTNTGELFF	TRBV19	TRBJ2-2	once	TRBD2
TGTGCCAGCAGTGAAGAGACACCACACTCTAATGAAAAACTGTTTTTT	CASSEETPHSNEKLFF	TRBV2	TRBJ1-4	NA	NA
TGCGCCAGCAGCTTGGGGGAACAGGGGGCGGTAGATACGCAGTATTTT	CASSLGEQGAVDTQYF	TRBV5-1	TRBJ2-3	few	TRBD1
TGTGCCAGCACCCTACCGTCGGCACCCAATCCCTATGGCTACACCTTC	CASTLPSAPNPYGYTF	TRBV28	TRBJ1-2	once	NA
TGTGCCAGCAGTTACTCCCGGACAGGGAGGAATGAGCAGTTCTTC	CASSYSRTGRNEQFF	TRBV6-5	TRBJ2-1	NA	TRBD1
TGTGCCAGCAGCTCCAGGAGGGACCAAGAGACCCAGTACTTC	CASSSRRDQETQYF	TRBV13	TRBJ2-5	NA	NA
TGTGCCAGCAGCTTAGGTCCCGACGACTCATATGGCTACACCTTC	CASSLGPDDSYGYTF	TRBV7-3	TRBJ1-2	NA	NA
TGTGCCAGTAGTCTGCGCCGAAGAGGGGCTTGGGACAGCAATCAGCCCCAGCATTTT	CASSLRRRGAWDSNQPQHF	TRBV19	TRBJ1-5	NA	NA
TGTGCCAGCAGCTTAGGGCAGCAAGAGACCCAGTACTTC	CASSLGQQETQYF	TRBV7-3	TRBJ2-5	NA	NA
TGTGCCAGCAGTTTTGGGCAGAGGAACCAGCCCCAGCATTTT	CASSFGQRNQPQHF	TRBV27	TRBJ1-5	NA	NA
TGTGCCAGCAGCGTAGAGGGCAGGGACTACGAGCAGTACTTC	CASSVEGRDYEQYF	TRBV9	TRBJ2-7	NA	NA
TGTGCCATCAGTAATCAGGGGGCGCAGGACTATGGCCACACCTTC	CAISNQGAQDYGHTF	TRBV10-3	TRBJ1-2	NA	TRBD1
TGTGCCAGCAGTTTAAACAGGGGAGATGAAAAACTGTTTTTT	CASSLNRGDEKLFF	TRBV27	TRBJ1-4	NA	TRBD1
TGTGCCAGCAGCTTCGTAGCGGGAGGGCGAGAGACCCAGTACTTC	CASSFVAGGRETQYF	TRBV11-1	TRBJ2-5	NA	TRBD2
TGTGCCAGCAGGTCGTACTCCCAAGAGACCCAGTACTTC	CASRSYSQETQYF	TRBV27	TRBJ2-5	NA	NA
TGTGCCAGCAGCCCCTCGCCGTGGGCAGCGCCTCAAGAGACCCAGTACTTC	CASSPSPWAAPQETQYF	TRBV7-9	TRBJ2-5	NA	NA
TGTGCCAGCAGCACCGACAGGGGGATAGACGAGCAGTACTTC	CASSTDRGIDEQYF	TRBV9	TRBJ2-7	NA	TRBD1
TGTGCCAGCAGCTTAGGGGCTAGGGGAGGGGAGACCCAGTACTTC	CASSLGARGGETQYF	TRBV7-2	TRBJ2-5	NA	TRBD2
TGTGCCAGCAGTTTACTGGGGGGACACTCTAACTATGGCTACACCTTC	CASSLLGGHSNYGYTF	TRBV27	TRBJ1-2	NA	NA
TGTGCCATCACCCCCTCAGGGACAGGGTCCTACGAGCAGTACTTC	CAITPSGTGSYEQYF	TRBV10-3	TRBJ2-7	once	TRBD1
TGTGCCAGCGGTTACTGGGGCTACGAGCAGTACTTC	CASGYWGYEQYF	TRBV27	TRBJ2-7	NA	NA
TGTGCCAGCAGCTTAGCACGCCCGGAATCTTTCTTT	CASSLARPESFF	TRBV7-9	TRBJ1-1	NA	NA
TGTGCCAGCTCGCAAACCGGGGAGCTGTTTTTT	CASSQTGELFF	TRBV18	TRBJ2-2	NA	NA
TGTGCCAGCAGTGCCAGCGGGGGGGCATCAGATACGCAGTATTTT	CASSASGGASDTQYF	TRBV25-1	TRBJ2-3	NA	TRBD2
TGTGCCAGCAGTTGGACTTTCCAGGGGGCTCGAGGGAATGAGCAGTTCTTC	CASSWTFQGARGNEQFF	TRBV28	TRBJ2-1	NA	TRBD1
TGTGCCAGCATTTCGCAGGGGGGCCGTGGGAACTATGGCTACACCTTC	CASISQGGRGNYGYTF	TRBV2	TRBJ1-2	NA	TRBD1
TGTGCCAGCAGCTTAGCAGGTGACAGCCAAGAGACCCAGTACTTC	CASSLAGDSQETQYF	TRBV7-9	TRBJ2-5	NA	NA
TGTGCCAGCAGCTTTGGAACAGATACGCAGTATTTT	CASSFGTDTQYF	TRBV7-9	TRBJ2-3	once	NA